This entry lists 14 T cell receptor beta chains sequenced from one sample in a study of blood T cell repertoires in COVID-19. Sequencing was performed with immunoSEQ multiplex PCR; in TCRdb, only in-frame clones are kept and a portion is missing. The profile shows fewer than 300,000 clones, 91% of them singletons. The sequenced material came from peripheral blood. These receptors came from a woman in her 30s with COVID-19, enrolled during active disease.

The chain is built from TRBV30 and TRBJ1-3; D uncertain. Trimming pared 2 bases from V and 0 bases from J, leaving 5 bases between. CDR1 and CDR2 (germline): GTSNPN, SVGIG (reference sequence). The CDR3 runs to 13 residues. The CDR3 region is CAWSWSSGNTIYF. CDR3 bases: TGTGCCTGGAGTTGGAGCTCTGGAAACACCATATATTTT.

At least ten counts were recorded for this clone. The V gene is TRBV9, the J gene TRBJ1-6; 10 nucleotides line up with TRBD1. The germline gives CDR1 SGDLS, CDR2 YYNGEE. The CDR3 sequence is 12 residues long. J lost 16 bases, V lost 4 bases, and 5 bases had no gene match. CDR3 sequence: CASSSGQGSLHF. CDR3 in DNA: TGTGCCAGCAGCTCGGGACAGGGGTCGCTCCACTTT.

The chain has TRBV19 and TRBJ1-5; 8 bases fit TRBD1. From germline, CDR1 is LNHDA and CDR2 SQIVND (reference sequence). V gave up 2 bases and J gave up 0 bases; unmatched junction bases: 6. The CDR3 contains 17 residues. The CDR3 here is CASSISRGLYSNQPQHF. The DNA of the CDR3 is TGTGCCAGTAGTATAAGCAGGGGGCTTTATAGCAATCAGCCCCAGCATTTT.

The chain combines TRBV16 with TRBJ1-2, with D maybe TRBD1 (5 bases). Trimming stripped 8 bases from V and 3 bases from J, with 7 bases between. Germline assignment: CDR1 KGHSY and CDR2 FQNENV. The CDR3 sequence is 11 residues long. The CDR3 protein is CASGGYYGYTF. The CDR3 DNA reads TGTGCCAGCGGGGGGTACTATGGCTACACCTTC.

This clone was observed once. V usage is TRBV6-5 and J usage is TRBJ1-5, with a tentative D call TRBD1 (5 bases). The CDR3 spans 14 residues. V was clipped by 7 bases and J by 6 bases, with 16 bases between them. Per germline, CDR1 MNHEY and CDR2 SVGAGI. CDR3 nucleotide sequence: TGTGCCAGCAACCCTCAAGGGGCAGGTCAGCCCCAGCATTTT. Translating gives CASNPQGAGQPQHF.

The chain couples TRBV5-8 to TRBJ2-6, with D maybe TRBD1 (6 bases). Germline values: CDR1 SGHTS, CDR2 YDEGEE. This CDR3 has 16 residues. The germline V and J ends were trimmed by 7 bases and 0 bases, with 14 bases remaining between them. Here the CDR3 DNA reads TGTGCCAGCGTGGACAGAGCTAGCTCTGGGGCCAACGTCCTGACTTTC. It specifies CASVDRASSGANVLTF.

The DNA for the CDR3 is TGCGCCAGCAGCTGGCTCGGGACTAGCGCGGCAGATACGCAGTATTTT. Translated, it gives CASSWLGTSAADTQYF. The chain has TRBV5-1 and TRBJ2-3; 10 bases are a match to TRBD2. The CDR3 length is 16 residues. V dropped 3 bases and J dropped 4; count of bases not matched to a gene: 8. Germline loops: CDR1 SGHRS, CDR2 YFSETQ.

On this clone itself: This sample also contains other DNA sequences that code for the same CDR3. CDR3 nucleotides: TGTGCCAGCAGTTTAACAGGAAGCTCCTACGAGCAGTACTTC. It codes for CASSLTGSSYEQYF. The chain links TRBV28 to TRBJ2-7, with a possible D match to TRBD1 (5 bases). Germline CDR1 and CDR2: MDHEN and SYDVKM. The CDR3 length is 14 residues. V lost 2 bases and J lost 0, with 8 bases in between.

The V and J genes are TRBV10-1 and TRBJ2-3, with TRBD2 matching 7 bases. The germline CDR1 and CDR2 sequences are WNHNN and SYGVQD (reference sequence). This CDR3 has 12 residues. The CDR3 sequence: CPGGGLTDTQYF. In DNA form, the CDR3 reads TGCCCGGGAGGAGGACTCACAGATACGCAGTATTTT.

This clone was recorded only once. The chain uses TRBV6-5 and TRBJ2-1, with 10 bases that match TRBD2. This CDR3 is 14 amino acids long. Germline V gene data show CDR1 as MNHEY and CDR2 as SVGAGI. V shed 9 bases and J 3 bases; nucleotides not matched to a gene: 5. As DNA, the CDR3 is TGTGCCAGTCTACTAGCGGGAATCTACAATGAGCAGTTCTTC. Its translation: CASLLAGIYNEQFF.

This sequence joins TRBV27 and TRBJ2-1, with 9 bases fitting TRBD2. CDR1 is MNHEY, CDR2 SMNVEV, per germline (reference sequence). Losses at the gene ends were 5 bases for V and 5 bases for J; bases not matched to a gene: 7. The CDR3 runs to 15 residues. This CDR3 is CASSRSSGSHNEQFF. CDR3 in DNA: TGTGCCAGCAGTAGGAGTAGCGGGAGCCACAATGAGCAGTTCTTC.

The CDR3 loop reads CASTRRQGSYEQYF. CDR3 sequence (DNA): TGTGCCAGCACCAGAAGACAGGGATCCTACGAGCAGTACTTC. V is TRBV3-1 (or the pseudogene TRBV3-2) and J is TRBJ2-7; TRBD1 matches at 7 bases. Germline V gene lookup returns CDR1 LGHDT and CDR2 YNNKEL (reference sequence). This CDR3 contains 14 residues. V shed 7 bases, J shed 1 base, and the junction held 7 bases outside the gene matches.

Worth noting for this clone: Germline and junction disagree at one end, which may indicate a read error. This sequence joins TRBV5-8 and TRBJ1-1, with TRBD1 identical over 7 bases. Germline V CDR1 and CDR2: SGHTS, YDEGEE. The length of the CDR3 is 16 residues. The CDR3 is CASSYYRGKMNIEAFF. The CDR3 coding sequence is TGTGCCAGCAGCTACTACAGGGGTAAGATGAACATTGAAGCTTTCTTT.

The rearrangement links TRBV5-1 to TRBJ2-7, with 9 bases lining up with TRBD1. Trimming took 4 bases from V and 4 from J; bases not matched to a gene: 6. Germline V gives CDR1 SGHRS, CDR2 YFSETQ. The CDR3 loop spans 14 amino acids. The CDR3 region is CASSPGQGRYEQYF. For the CDR3, the DNA is TGCGCCAGCAGCCCTGGACAGGGGAGGTACGAGCAGTACTTC.